This T cell receptor (beta chain) was recorded in a study of T cells in Graves' hyperthyroidism and ophthalmopathy (dated by TCRdb to 2018 to 2020). A note on the overall study: Peripheral blood samples were taken at initial diagnosis, before any treatment was given. TCR V-J signatures able to tell the groups apart were searched for in a discovery cohort of 90 to 100 patients, of whom roughly 42 had Graves' ophthalmopathy and roughly 58 had stable Graves' hyperthyroidism. An independent validation cohort of around 20 hyperthyroidism patients and 17 patients who later progressed to ophthalmopathy tested prospective prediction of ophthalmopathy. The 95 to 100 discovery patients were randomly divided into training and test sets at a 7:3 ratio. In several Graves' hyperthyroidism patients, the study also compared T-cell repertoires from thyroid tissue with T-cell repertoires from blood. After blood sampling, hyperthyroidism patients were treated with methimazole at a starting dose of 30 mg daily, and ophthalmopathy patients were treated with high-dose intravenous methylprednisolone. The paper describes TCR Vbeta CDR3 sequencing of 130 to 150 peripheral blood samples, made up of roughly 45 ophthalmopathy patients, 70 to 80 hyperthyroidism patients and around 17 progressor patients.

According to the germline V gene, CDR1 reads KGHSH and CDR2 reads LQKENI. The CDR3 numbers 16 residues from cysteine through phenylalanine. CDR3 DNA only is kept here, 48 bases in frame from base 1. V is trimmed back by 1 base and J by 10 bases, and the junction contains 13 bases that no gene match accounts for. Graves' hyperthyroidism was defined as stable when no progression to ophthalmopathy occurred over 18 months of follow-up. Hyperthyroidism patients were newly diagnosed, had a disease duration of under 2 months, and were aged 18 to 65 years. Exclusion was applied to patients with uncontrolled infections, other autoimmune diseases, pregnancy or lactation. Diagnoses were based on clinical symptoms, serum thyroxine and TRAb, thyroid ultrasound and orbital computed tomography. PBMCs were separated from under 12 ml of fresh peripheral blood using Ficoll-Paque density gradient centrifugation. Trizol reagent was used to extract total RNA, and RNA quality was then checked on an Agilent 2100 Bioanalyzer.

The TCR beta CDR3 regions were amplified from the RNA transcripts. The TCR CDR3 was subjected to a first round of RT-PCR using the HTBI primer set and the Qiagen OneStep RT-PCR kit. A second multiplex PCR round built the libraries, followed by size selection and purification. Libraries were sequenced paired-end with 100 bp reads on an Illumina HiSeq2000. Per the source publication's procedure: Raw data were processed with SOAPnuke, discarding reads with adapters, uncalled bases, mean Phred below 15, or no exact constant-primer or identifier match. COPE v1.2.5 was used to merge the high-quality paired reads, and each unique nucleotide sequence was defined as a clonotype. Clonotypes were aligned to IMGT TRBV, TRBD and TRBJ reference segments using MiTCR v1.1. Only V-J combinations with frequency above 0.0001, covering approximately 99% of repertoires, were analysed. A TCS score was defined as the ratio of F50 (clonal expansion) to E x V (chaos), with BLOSUM62-based TCRdist applied between CDR3 peptides within each V-J. Welch's t-statistics and random forest reduced approximately 520 V-J features to roughly 13, which were used in a naive Bayes classifier (R e1071). Through fastp at Q25 and MiXCR, TCRdb rebuilt clones from the public reads, retaining in-frame beta chains. Every CDR3 protein is listed once, alongside the most common genes and DNA of its rows. None of the V and J calls come from the authors' own analysis; TCRdb made them. The sample has approximately 600,000 distinct CDR3 sequences on record, about 16% of them singletons. The top ten clones comprise approximately 3.8% of the sample.

This clonotype was recorded at least ten times. The clone's antigen remains unknown. Per-base quality was not reported, and no clone a single base away is much larger than it. What the research found in general, with its limitations: A 13 V-J signature model separated ophthalmopathy from stable hyperthyroidism, with roughly 88% sensitivity and 81.08% specificity in cross-validation and 80%/75% in testing. During validation, the model predicted progression to ophthalmopathy a median of about 6.3 months ahead of onset, with around 70% sensitivity and 72.22% specificity. Most expanded thyroid clonotypes (frequency above 0.001) were also detected in blood, suggesting blood repertoires may reflect thyroid immune responses. No statistical method was used to fix the sample size in advance, and group allocation was not hidden from the investigators.

The chain uses TRBV18 and TRBJ2-1, with TRBD2 identical over 7 junction bases. The clonotype comes from a woman in her twenties or thirties with Graves' hyperthyroidism. The sequenced sample consisted of blood. The sequence in DNA is TGTGCCAGCTCACCACAGTCAGCGCGGGGGTCAGACGAGCAGTTCTTC. This translates into CASSPQSARGSDEQFF.